A selection of T cell receptor beta chains follows, all from one sample in a study of T cells after yellow fever vaccination. MiXCR, run by TCRdb on the 5' RACE reads, gives a single entry per CDR3 protein. The sample holds about 330,000 distinct CDR3 sequences, around 7.3% seen once. The starting material was PBMCs, obtained roughly seven weeks after the first yellow fever vaccination. Receptor source: a man between 18 and 35 years old who received the YFV17D yellow fever vaccine. Each CDR3 is given with its conserved first and last residue. Fields, in order: J gene, D gene, V gene, clone size, CDR3 protein, CDR3 DNA. A D gene is named only where the DNA matches it firmly. The listing skips clone size in some rows; elsewhere it reads once, few, many or a size class.

J gene: TRBJ2-1; D gene: -; V gene: TRBV6-1; clone size: few; CDR3 protein: CASRGRGRYNEQFF; CDR3 DNA: TGTGCCAGCAGGGGGAGAGGGCGCTACAATGAGCAGTTCTTC
J gene: TRBJ2-4; D gene: -; V gene: TRBV10-2; clone size: -; CDR3 protein: CASSGPWSSPSAKNIQYF; CDR3 DNA: TGCGCCAGCAGTGGTCCCTGGTCAAGCCCATCAGCCAAAAACATTCAGTACTTC
J gene: TRBJ2-1; D gene: TRBD2; V gene: TRBV5-1; clone size: -; CDR3 protein: CASSSNFGGNNEQFF; CDR3 DNA: TGCGCCAGCAGCTCGAATTTCGGGGGGAACAATGAGCAGTTCTTC
J gene: TRBJ2-3; D gene: -; V gene: TRBV20-1; clone size: many; CDR3 protein: CSASLPLTGSTDTQYF; CDR3 DNA: TGCAGTGCTTCTCTACCCCTGACGGGGAGCACAGATACGCAGTATTTT
J gene: TRBJ1-6; D gene: -; V gene: TRBV7-8; clone size: -; CDR3 protein: CASSLARAKENSPLHF; CDR3 DNA: TGTGCCAGCAGCTTAGCGCGTGCCAAAGAAAATTCACCCCTCCACTTT
J gene: TRBJ1-1; D gene: -; V gene: TRBV7-9; clone size: -; CDR3 protein: CASSLSHTEAFF; CDR3 DNA: TGTGCCAGCAGCCTTTCCCACACTGAAGCTTTCTTT
J gene: TRBJ1-5; D gene: -; V gene: TRBV7-8; clone size: many; CDR3 protein: CASSHPEQPQHF; CDR3 DNA: TGTGCCAGCAGCCACCCGGAGCAGCCCCAGCATTTT
J gene: TRBJ1-5; D gene: -; V gene: TRBV4-1; clone size: many; CDR3 protein: CASSQGYSNQPQHF; CDR3 DNA: TGCGCCAGCAGCCAGGGGTATAGCAATCAGCCCCAGCATTTT
J gene: TRBJ1-1; D gene: -; V gene: TRBV7-2; clone size: -; CDR3 protein: CASSLMSSGAFF; CDR3 DNA: TGTGCCAGCAGCTTGATGTCCTCGGGAGCTTTCTTT
J gene: TRBJ1-6; D gene: -; V gene: TRBV18; clone size: -; CDR3 protein: CASSLHPGQNSPLHF; CDR3 DNA: TGTGCCAGCTCACTTCACCCGGGACAAAATTCACCCCTCCACTTT
J gene: TRBJ1-1; D gene: -; V gene: TRBV6-5; clone size: -; CDR3 protein: CASSYRVGDTEAFF; CDR3 DNA: TGTGCCAGCAGTTACAGGGTAGGGGACACTGAAGCTTTCTTT
J gene: TRBJ2-1; D gene: TRBD1; V gene: TRBV28; clone size: few; CDR3 protein: CASLDREPYNEQFF; CDR3 DNA: TGTGCCAGCTTAGACAGGGAGCCCTACAATGAGCAGTTCTTC
J gene: TRBJ2-3; D gene: TRBD1; V gene: TRBV7-3; clone size: -; CDR3 protein: CASSWGRDRLTDTQYF; CDR3 DNA: TGTGCCAGCAGCTGGGGAAGGGACAGATTGACAGATACGCAGTATTTT
J gene: TRBJ2-5; D gene: TRBD2; V gene: TRBV5-1; clone size: few; CDR3 protein: CASSSTSPRETQYF; CDR3 DNA: TGCGCCAGCAGCTCGACTAGCCCCCGAGAGACCCAGTACTTC
J gene: TRBJ1-2; D gene: -; V gene: TRBV25-1; clone size: few; CDR3 protein: CASSEAGAIGDYGYTF; CDR3 DNA: TGTGCCAGCAGTGAGGCAGGGGCGATTGGAGACTATGGCTACACCTTC
J gene: TRBJ2-1; D gene: -; V gene: TRBV4-2; clone size: many; CDR3 protein: CASSQENGGQYNEQFF; CDR3 DNA: TGTGCCAGCAGCCAAGAGAATGGGGGGCAGTACAATGAGCAGTTCTTC
J gene: TRBJ2-7; D gene: -; V gene: TRBV20-1; clone size: -; CDR3 protein: CSANSRTVSEQYF; CDR3 DNA: TGCAGTGCCAACTCCCGGACAGTTAGCGAGCAGTACTTC
J gene: TRBJ1-2; D gene: -; V gene: TRBV27; clone size: few; CDR3 protein: CASKAGAYGYTF; CDR3 DNA: TGTGCCAGCAAGGCAGGGGCTTATGGCTACACCTTC
J gene: TRBJ2-2; D gene: -; V gene: TRBV10-3; clone size: few; CDR3 protein: CAISETESTGELFF; CDR3 DNA: TGTGCCATCAGTGAGACAGAGTCCACCGGGGAGCTGTTTTTT
J gene: TRBJ1-4; D gene: TRBD1; V gene: TRBV7-2; clone size: -; CDR3 protein: CASSEDRVVKKLFF; CDR3 DNA: TGTGCCAGCAGTGAAGACAGGGTGGTGAAGAAACTGTTTTTT
J gene: TRBJ1-3; D gene: -; V gene: TRBV4-1; clone size: few; CDR3 protein: CASSQVDFSGNTIYF; CDR3 DNA: TGCGCCAGCAGCCAAGTGGACTTCTCTGGAAACACCATATATTTT
J gene: TRBJ1-1; D gene: -; V gene: TRBV27; clone size: few; CDR3 protein: CASSLSMLLNTEAFF; CDR3 DNA: TGTGCCAGCAGTTTATCGATGTTGTTGAACACTGAAGCTTTCTTT
J gene: TRBJ2-2; D gene: -; V gene: TRBV2; clone size: few; CDR3 protein: CAISRGGRWTGELFF; CDR3 DNA: TGTGCCATCTCGAGGGGGGGGCGGTGGACCGGGGAGCTGTTTTTT
J gene: TRBJ2-1; D gene: TRBD1; V gene: TRBV6-5; clone size: -; CDR3 protein: CASLTGNNEQFF; CDR3 DNA: TGTGCCAGCTTGACAGGGAATAATGAGCAGTTCTTC
J gene: TRBJ2-3; D gene: TRBD1; V gene: TRBV5-1; clone size: few; CDR3 protein: CASMAGGTDTQYF; CDR3 DNA: TGCGCCAGCATGGCAGGGGGAACAGATACGCAGTATTTT
J gene: TRBJ2-3; D gene: -; V gene: TRBV20-1; clone size: few; CDR3 protein: CSARGSTDTQYF; CDR3 DNA: TGCAGTGCTAGAGGCAGCACAGATACGCAGTATTTT